This T cell receptor beta chain is from a study of CD8+CD57+ T cells in acquired aplastic anemia. On the study more broadly: Isolated CD4+ and CD8+ cells, once sorted, yielded DNA averaging roughly 3 ug.

The CDR3 covers 15 residues. Germline V gene sequence: CDR1 SGHTA, CDR2 FQGNSA. Unmatched junction bases numbered 14, after V lost 3 bases and J lost 12 bases. Sequencing involved patients with CD8+CD57+ cell expansion previously shown by flow cytometry. Worth noting for this clonotype: The target antigen is unknown.

Study-wide findings and caveats: Patients and healthy controls showed no significant CD8+ Simpson's diversity difference.

The TCR beta profiling, which covered VDJ combination and CDR3 sequence, was carried out using genomic DNA as the template. TCRdb reprocessed the reads with MiXCR, giving one entry per CDR3 protein. The data hold about 270,000 distinct CDR3 sequences, with 82% observed a single time. The sequence came from a human donor with aplastic anemia. The V and J genes are TRBV7-2 and TRBJ2-3; 8 nucleotides line up with TRBD1. Sequences were obtained from sorted CD4+, CD8+, or CD8+CD57+ T cells (not recorded which) from PBMCs. The CDR3 reads CASSLAQGATEAQYF. Written as DNA, the CDR3 is TGTGCCAGCAGCTTGGCGCAGGGGGCGACTGAAGCTCAGTATTTT. Based on the CDR3 plus reference TRBV7-2 and TRBJ2-3, the full variable domain is GAGVSQSPSNKVTEKGKDVELRCDPISGHTALYWYRQSLGQGLEFLIYFQGNSAPDKSGLPSDRFSAERTGGSVSTLTIQRTQQEDSAVYLCASSLAQGATEAQYFGPGTRLTVL.